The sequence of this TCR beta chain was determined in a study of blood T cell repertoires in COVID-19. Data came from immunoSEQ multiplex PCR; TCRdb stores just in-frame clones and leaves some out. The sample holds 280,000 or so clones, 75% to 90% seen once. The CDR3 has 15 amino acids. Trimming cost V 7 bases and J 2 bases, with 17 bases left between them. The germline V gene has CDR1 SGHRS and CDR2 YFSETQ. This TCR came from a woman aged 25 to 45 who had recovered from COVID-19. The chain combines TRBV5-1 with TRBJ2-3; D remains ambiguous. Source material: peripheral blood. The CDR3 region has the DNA TGCGCCAGCTGCAAAATAGCTTTCACCACAGATACGCAGTATTTT. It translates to CASCKIAFTTDTQYF.